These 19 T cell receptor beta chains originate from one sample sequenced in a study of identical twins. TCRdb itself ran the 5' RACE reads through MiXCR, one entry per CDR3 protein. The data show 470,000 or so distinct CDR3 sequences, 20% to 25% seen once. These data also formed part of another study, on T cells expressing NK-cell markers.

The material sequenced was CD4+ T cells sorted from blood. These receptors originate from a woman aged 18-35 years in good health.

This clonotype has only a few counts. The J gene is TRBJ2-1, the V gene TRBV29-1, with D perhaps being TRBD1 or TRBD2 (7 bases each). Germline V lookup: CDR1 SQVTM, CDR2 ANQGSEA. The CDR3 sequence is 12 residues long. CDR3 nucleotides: TGCAACCGGACTAGACAGGGCAATGAGCAGTTCTTC. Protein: CNRTRQGNEQFF.

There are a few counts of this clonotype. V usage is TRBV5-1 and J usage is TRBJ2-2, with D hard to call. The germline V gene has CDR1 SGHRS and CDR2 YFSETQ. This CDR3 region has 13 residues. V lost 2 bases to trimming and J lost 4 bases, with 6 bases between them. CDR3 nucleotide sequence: TGCGCCAGCAGCTTTGACTCCACCGGGGAGCTGTTTTTT. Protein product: CASSFDSTGELFF.

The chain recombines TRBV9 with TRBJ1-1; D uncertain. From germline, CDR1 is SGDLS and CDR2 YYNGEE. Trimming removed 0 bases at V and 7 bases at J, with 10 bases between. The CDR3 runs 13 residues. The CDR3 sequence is CASSVGRSGEAFF. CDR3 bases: TGTGCCAGCAGCGTAGGCAGGTCCGGTGAAGCTTTCTTT.

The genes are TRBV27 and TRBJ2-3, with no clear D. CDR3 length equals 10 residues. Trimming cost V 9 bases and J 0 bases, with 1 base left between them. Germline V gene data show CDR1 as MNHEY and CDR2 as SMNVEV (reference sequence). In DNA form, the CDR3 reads TGTGCCAGGAGCACAGATACGCAGTATTTT. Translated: CARSTDTQYF.

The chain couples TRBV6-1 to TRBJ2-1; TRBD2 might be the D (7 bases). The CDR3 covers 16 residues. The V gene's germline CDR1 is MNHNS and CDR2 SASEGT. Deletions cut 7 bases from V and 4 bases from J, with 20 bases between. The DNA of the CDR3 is TGTGCCAGCACTCTTAAGGGGGGAGCGGGATACAATGAGCAGTTCTTC. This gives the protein CASTLKGGAGYNEQFF.

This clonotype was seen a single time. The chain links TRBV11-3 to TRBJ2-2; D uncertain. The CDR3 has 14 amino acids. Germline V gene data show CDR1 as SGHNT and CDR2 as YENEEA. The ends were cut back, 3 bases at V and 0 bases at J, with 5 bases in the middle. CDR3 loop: CASSLTSNTGELFF. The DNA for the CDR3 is TGTGCCAGCAGCTTGACGTCGAACACCGGGGAGCTGTTTTTT.

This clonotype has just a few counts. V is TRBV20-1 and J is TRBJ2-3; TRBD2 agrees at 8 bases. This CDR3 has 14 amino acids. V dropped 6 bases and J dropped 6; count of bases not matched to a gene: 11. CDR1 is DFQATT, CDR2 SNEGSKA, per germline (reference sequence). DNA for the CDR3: TGCAGTGCGCGAAAGGCGGGGGGCTTCGATACGCAGTATTTT. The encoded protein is CSARKAGGFDTQYF.

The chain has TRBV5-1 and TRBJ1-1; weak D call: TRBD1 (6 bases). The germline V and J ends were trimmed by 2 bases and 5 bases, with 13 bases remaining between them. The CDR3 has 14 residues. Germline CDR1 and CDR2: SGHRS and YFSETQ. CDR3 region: CASSLGGAQTEAFF. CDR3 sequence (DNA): TGCGCCAGCAGCTTAGGGGGGGCGCAGACTGAAGCTTTCTTT.

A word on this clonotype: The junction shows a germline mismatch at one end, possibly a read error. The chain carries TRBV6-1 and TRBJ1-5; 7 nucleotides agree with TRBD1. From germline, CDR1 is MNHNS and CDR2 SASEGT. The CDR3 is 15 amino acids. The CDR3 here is CASRKWGQSNQRQHF. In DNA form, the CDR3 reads TGTGCCAGCAGGAAGTGGGGACAGAGCAATCAGCGCCAGCATTTT.

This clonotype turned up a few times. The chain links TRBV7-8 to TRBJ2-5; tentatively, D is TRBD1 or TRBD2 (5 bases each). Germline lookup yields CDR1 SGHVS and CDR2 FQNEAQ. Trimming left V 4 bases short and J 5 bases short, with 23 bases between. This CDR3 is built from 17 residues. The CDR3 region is CASSSDSAGTPWETQYF. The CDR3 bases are TGTGCCAGCAGCTCCGACTCTGCCGGGACGCCTTGGGAGACCCAGTACTTC.

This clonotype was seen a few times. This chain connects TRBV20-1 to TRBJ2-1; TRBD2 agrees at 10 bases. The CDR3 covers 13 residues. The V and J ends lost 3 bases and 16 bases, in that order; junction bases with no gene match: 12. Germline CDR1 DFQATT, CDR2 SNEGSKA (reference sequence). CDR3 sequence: CSASGTSGKRFFF. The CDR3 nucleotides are TGCAGTGCTAGTGGTACTAGCGGGAAGCGATTTTTCTTC.

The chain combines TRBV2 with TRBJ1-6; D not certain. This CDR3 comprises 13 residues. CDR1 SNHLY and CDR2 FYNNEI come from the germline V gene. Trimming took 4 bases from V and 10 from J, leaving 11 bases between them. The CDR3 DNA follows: TGTGCCAGCAGTGTTCGGGGTGAGTCACCCCTCCACTTT. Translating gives CASSVRGESPLHF. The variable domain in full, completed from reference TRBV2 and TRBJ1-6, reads EPEVTQTPSHQVTQMGQEVILRCVPISNHLYFYWYRQILGQKVEFLVSFYNNEISEKSEIFDDQFSVERPDGSNFTLKIRSTKLEDSAMYFCASSVRGESPLHFGNGTRLTVT.

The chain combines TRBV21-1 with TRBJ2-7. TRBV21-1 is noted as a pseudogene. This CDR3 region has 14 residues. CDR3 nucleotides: TGTGCCAGCGCGTCGAACAGGGGCTTCGACGAGCAGTACTTC. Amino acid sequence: CASASNRGFDEQYF.

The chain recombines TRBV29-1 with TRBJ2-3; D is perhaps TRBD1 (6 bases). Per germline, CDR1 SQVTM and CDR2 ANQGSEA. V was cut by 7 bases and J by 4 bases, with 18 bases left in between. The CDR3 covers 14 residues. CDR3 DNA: TGCAGCGGTAGCTACAGGGCCGGCCCAGATACGCAGTATTTT. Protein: CSGSYRAGPDTQYF.

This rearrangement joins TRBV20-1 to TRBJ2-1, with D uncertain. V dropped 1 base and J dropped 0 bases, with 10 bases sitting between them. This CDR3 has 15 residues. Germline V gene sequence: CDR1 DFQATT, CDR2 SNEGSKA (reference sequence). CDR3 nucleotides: TGCAGTGCTAGAGCATCAAGCAGCTCCTACAATGAGCAGTTCTTC. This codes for CSARASSSSYNEQFF.

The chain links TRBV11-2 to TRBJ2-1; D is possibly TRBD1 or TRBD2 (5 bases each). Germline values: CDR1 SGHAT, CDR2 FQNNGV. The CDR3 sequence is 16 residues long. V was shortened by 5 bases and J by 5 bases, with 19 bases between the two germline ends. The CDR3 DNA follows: TGTGCCAGCAGCCCAACCCTCGGGACGCGTAACAATGAGCAGTTCTTC. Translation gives CASSPTLGTRNNEQFF.

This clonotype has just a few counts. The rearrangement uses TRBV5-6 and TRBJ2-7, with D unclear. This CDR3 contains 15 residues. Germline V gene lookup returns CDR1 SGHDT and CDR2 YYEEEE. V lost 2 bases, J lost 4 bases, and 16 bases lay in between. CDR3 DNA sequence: TGTGCCAGCAGCTTCGGCGGAGCTGCAAGGTACGAGCAGTACTTC. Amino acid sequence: CASSFGGAARYEQYF.

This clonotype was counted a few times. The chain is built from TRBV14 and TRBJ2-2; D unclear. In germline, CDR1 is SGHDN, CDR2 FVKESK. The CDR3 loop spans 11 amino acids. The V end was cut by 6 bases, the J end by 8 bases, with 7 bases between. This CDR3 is CASRSVGELFF. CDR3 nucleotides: TGTGCCAGCAGGAGTGTTGGGGAGCTGTTTTTT. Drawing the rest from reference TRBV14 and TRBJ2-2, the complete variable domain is EAGVTQFPSHSVIEKGQTVTLRCDPISGHDNLYWYRRVMGKEIKFLLHFVKESKQDESGMPNNRFLAERTGGTYSTLKVQPAELEDSGVYFCASRSVGELFFGEGSRLTVL.

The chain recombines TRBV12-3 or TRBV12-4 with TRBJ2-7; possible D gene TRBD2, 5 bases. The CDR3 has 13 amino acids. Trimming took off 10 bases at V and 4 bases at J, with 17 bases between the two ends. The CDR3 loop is CATSDPPGYEQYF. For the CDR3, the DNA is TGTGCCACCTCGGACCCCCCGGGATACGAGCAGTACTTC.